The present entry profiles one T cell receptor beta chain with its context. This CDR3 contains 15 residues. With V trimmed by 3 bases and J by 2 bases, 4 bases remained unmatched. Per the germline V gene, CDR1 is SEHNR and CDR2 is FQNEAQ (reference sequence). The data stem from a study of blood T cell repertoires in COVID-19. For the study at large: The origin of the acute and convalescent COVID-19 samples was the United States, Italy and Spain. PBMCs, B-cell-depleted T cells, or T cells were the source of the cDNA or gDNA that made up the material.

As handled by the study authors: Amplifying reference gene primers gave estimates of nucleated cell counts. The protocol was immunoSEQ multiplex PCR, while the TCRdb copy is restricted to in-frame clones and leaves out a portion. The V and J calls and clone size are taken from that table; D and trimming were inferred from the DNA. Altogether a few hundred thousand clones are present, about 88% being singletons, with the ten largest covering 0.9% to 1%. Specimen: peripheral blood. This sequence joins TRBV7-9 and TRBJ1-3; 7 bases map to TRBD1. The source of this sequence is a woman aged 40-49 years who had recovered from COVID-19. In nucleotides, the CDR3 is TGTGCCAGCAGCTTCCGTAGGGGGCCTGGAAACACCATATATTTT. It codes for CASSFRRGPGNTIYF.